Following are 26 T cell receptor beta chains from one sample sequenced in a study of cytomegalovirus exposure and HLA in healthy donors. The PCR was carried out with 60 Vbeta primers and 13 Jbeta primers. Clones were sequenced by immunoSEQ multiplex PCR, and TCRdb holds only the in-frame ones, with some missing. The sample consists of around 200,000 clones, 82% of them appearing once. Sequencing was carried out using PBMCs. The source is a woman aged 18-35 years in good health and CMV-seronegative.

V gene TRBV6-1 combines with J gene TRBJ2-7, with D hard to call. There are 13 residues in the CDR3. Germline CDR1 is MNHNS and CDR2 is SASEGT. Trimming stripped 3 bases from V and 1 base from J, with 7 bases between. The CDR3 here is CASSDLSSYEQYF. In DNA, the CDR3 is TGTGCCAGCAGTGATCTAAGTTCCTACGAGCAGTACTTC.

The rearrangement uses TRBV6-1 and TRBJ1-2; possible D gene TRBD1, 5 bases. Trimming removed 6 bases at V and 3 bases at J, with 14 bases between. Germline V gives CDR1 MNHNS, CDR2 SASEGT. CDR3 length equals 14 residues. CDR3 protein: CASRRIGQDYGYTF. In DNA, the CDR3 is TGTGCCAGCAGGAGGATAGGACAAGACTATGGCTACACCTTC.

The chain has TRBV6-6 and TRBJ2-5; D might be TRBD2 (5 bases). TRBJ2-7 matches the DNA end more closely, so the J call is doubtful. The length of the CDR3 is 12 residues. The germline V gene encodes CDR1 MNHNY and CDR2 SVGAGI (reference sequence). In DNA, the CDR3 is TGTGCCAGCAAGGACTCTGTGTACGAGCAGTACTTC. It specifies CASKDSVYEQYF.

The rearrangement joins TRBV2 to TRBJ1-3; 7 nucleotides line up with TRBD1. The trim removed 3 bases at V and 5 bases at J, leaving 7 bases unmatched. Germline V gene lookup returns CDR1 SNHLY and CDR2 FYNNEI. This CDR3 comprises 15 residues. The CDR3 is CASSEWETGRNTIYF. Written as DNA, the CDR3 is TGTGCCAGCAGTGAGTGGGAGACAGGGCGAAACACCATATATTTT.

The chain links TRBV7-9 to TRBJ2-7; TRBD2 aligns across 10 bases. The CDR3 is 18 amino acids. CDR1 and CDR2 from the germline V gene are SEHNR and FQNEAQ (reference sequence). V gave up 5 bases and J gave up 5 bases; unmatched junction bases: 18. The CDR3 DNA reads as TGTGCCAGCAGCCCCGTGCTTAGGCTAGCGGGAGACTACCACGAGCAGTACTTC. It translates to CASSPVLRLAGDYHEQYF.

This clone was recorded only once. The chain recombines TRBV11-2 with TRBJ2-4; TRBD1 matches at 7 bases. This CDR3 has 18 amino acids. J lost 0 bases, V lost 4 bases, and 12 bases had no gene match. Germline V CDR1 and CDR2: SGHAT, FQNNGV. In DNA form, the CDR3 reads TGTGCCAGCAGCTGGGGGCTCCCAGGGGGTTTAGCCAAAAACATTCAGTACTTC. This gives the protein CASSWGLPGGLAKNIQYF.

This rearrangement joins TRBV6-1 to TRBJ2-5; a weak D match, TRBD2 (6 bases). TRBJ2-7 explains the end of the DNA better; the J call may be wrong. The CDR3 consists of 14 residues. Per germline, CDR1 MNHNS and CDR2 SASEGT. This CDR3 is CASRDYQSSYEQYF. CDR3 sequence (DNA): TGTGCCAGCAGGGACTATCAAAGCTCCTACGAGCAGTACTTC.

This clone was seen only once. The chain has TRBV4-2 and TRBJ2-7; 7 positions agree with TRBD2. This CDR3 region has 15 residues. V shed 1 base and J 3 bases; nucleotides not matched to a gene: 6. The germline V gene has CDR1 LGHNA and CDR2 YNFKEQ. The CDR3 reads CASSQVSGLSYEQYF. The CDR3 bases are TGTGCCAGCAGCCAAGTTTCGGGACTAAGCTACGAGCAGTACTTC.

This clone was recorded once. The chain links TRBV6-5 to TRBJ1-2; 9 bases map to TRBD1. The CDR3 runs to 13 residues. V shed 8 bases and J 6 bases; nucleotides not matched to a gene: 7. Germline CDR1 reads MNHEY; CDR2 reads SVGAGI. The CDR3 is CASGDRGNDGYTF. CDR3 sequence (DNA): TGTGCCAGCGGCGACAGGGGGAATGATGGCTACACCTTC.

CDR3 loop: CASSPKREGRTNEQFF. The CDR3 DNA reads as TGTGCCAGCAGCCCGAAGCGGGAGGGCCGGACAAATGAGCAGTTCTTC. The chain couples TRBV4-2 to TRBJ2-1; 10 bases map to TRBD2. V gave up 4 bases and J gave up 7 bases; unmatched junction bases: 10. CDR1 is LGHNA, CDR2 YNFKEQ, per germline. This CDR3 has 16 amino acids.

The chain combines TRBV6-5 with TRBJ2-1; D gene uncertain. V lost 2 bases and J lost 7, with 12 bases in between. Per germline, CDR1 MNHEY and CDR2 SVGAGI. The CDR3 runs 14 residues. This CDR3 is CASSYLVAWNEQFF. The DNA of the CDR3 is TGTGCCAGCAGTTACCTGGTAGCTTGGAATGAGCAGTTCTTC.

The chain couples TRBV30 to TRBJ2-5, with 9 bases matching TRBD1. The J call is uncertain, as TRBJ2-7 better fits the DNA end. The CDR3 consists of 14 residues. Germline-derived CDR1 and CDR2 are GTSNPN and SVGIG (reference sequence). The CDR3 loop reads CAWSWGQGSYEQYF. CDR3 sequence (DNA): TGTGCCTGGAGTTGGGGACAGGGTTCCTACGAGCAGTACTTC.

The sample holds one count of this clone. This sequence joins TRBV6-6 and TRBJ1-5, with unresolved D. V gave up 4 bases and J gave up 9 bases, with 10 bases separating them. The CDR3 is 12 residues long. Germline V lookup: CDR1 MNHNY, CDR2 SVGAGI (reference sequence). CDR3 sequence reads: CASSSPGGPQHF. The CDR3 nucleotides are TGTGCCAGCAGTTCCCCGGGAGGGCCCCAGCATTTT.

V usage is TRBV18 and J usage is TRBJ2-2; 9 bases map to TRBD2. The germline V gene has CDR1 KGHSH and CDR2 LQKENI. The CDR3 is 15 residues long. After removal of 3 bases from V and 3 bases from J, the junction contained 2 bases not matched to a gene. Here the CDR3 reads CASSPRTSDTGELFF. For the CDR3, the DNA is TGTGCCAGCTCACCCAGGACTAGCGACACCGGGGAGCTGTTTTTT.

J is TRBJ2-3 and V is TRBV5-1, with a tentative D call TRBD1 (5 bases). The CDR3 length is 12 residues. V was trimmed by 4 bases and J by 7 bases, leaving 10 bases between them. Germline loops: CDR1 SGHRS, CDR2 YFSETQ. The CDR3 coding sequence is TGCGCCAGCAGCCCCCAGGGATATACGCAGTATTTT. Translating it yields CASSPQGYTQYF.

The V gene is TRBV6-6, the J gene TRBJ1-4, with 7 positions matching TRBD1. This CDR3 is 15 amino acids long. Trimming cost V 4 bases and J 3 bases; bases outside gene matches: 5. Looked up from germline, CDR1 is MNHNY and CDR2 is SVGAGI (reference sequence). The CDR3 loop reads CASSSRGQPNEKLFF. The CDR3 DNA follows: TGTGCCAGCAGTTCCAGGGGACAGCCTAATGAAAAACTGTTTTTT.

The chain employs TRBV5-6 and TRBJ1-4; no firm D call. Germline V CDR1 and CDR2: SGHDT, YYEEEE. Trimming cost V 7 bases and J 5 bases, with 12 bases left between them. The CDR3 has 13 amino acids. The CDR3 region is CASRGGVNEKLFF. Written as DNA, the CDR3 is TGTGCCAGCCGGGGTGGGGTGAATGAAAAACTGTTTTTT.

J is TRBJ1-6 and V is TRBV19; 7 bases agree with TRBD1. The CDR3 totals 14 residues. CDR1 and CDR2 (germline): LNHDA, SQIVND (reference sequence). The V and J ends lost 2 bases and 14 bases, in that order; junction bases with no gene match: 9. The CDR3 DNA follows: TGTGCCAGTAGTATAACAGGGGCGGTTACAGCCCTCCACTTT. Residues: CASSITGAVTALHF.

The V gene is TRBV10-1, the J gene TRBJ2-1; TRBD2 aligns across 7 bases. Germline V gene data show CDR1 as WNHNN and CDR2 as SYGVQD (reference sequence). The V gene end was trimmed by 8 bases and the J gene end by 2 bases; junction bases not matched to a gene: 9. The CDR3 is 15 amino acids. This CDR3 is CASAREVAAYNEQFF. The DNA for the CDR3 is TGCGCCAGCGCCCGGGAGGTAGCGGCCTACAATGAGCAGTTCTTC.

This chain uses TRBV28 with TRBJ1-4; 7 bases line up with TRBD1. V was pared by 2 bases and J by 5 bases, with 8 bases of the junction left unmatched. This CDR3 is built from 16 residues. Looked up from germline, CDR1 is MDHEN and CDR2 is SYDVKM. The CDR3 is CASSLVGQGGNEKLFF. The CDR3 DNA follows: TGTGCCAGCAGTTTAGTGGGACAAGGGGGCAATGAAAAACTGTTTTTT.

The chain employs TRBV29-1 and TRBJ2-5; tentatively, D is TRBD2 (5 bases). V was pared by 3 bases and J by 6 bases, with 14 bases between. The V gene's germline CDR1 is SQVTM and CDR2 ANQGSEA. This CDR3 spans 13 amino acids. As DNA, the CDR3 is TGCAGCGTTGACCCCGGGGTTTATCAGACCCAGTACTTC. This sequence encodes CSVDPGVYQTQYF. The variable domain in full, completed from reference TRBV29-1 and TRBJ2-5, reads SAVISQKPSRDICQRGTSLTIQCQVDSQVTMMFWYRQQPGQSLTLIATANQGSEATYESGFVIDKFPISRPNLTFSTLTVSNMSPEDSSIYLCSVDPGVYQTQYFGPGTRLLVL.

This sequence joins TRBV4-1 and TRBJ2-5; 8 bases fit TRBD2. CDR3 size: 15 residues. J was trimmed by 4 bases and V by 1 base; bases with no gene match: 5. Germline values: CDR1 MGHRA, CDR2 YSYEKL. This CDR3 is CASSQVGTSVETQYF. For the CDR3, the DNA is TGCGCCAGCAGCCAAGTTGGGACTAGTGTAGAGACCCAGTACTTC.

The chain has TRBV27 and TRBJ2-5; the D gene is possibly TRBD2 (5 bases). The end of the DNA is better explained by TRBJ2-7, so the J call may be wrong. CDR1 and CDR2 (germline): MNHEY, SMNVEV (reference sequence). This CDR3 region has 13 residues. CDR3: CATSAGPGYEQYF. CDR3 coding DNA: TGTGCCACCTCGGCGGGCCCCGGTTACGAGCAGTACTTC.

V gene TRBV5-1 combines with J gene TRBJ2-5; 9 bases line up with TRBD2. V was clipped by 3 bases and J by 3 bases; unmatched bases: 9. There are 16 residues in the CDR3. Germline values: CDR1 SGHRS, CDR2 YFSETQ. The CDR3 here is CASSSSGAGGKETQYF. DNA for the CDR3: TGCGCCAGCAGCTCCTCGGGGGCGGGGGGGAAAGAGACCCAGTACTTC.

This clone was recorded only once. CDR3 nucleotides: TGTGCCAGCGCCCATTTTTTCGGGCGGGAGCGTCAAGAGACCCAGTACTTC. It encodes CASAHFFGRERQETQYF. The genes are TRBV4-2 and TRBJ2-5, with 7 bases aligning to TRBD2. The CDR3 extends over 17 amino acids. Unmatched junction bases numbered 17, after V lost 8 bases and J lost 2 bases. Per the germline V gene, CDR1 is LGHNA and CDR2 is YNFKEQ.

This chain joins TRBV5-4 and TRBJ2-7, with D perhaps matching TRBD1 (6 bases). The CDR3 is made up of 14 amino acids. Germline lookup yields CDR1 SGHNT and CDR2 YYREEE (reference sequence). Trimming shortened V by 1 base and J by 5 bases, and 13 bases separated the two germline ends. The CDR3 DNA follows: TGTGCCAGCAGCTTGTCTTGGGGGCGGAACGAGCAGTACTTC. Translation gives CASSLSWGRNEQYF. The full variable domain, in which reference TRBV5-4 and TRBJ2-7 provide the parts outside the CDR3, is ETGVTQSPTHLIKTRGQQVTLRCSSQSGHNTVSWYQQALGQGPQFIFQYYREEENGRGNFPPRFSGLQFPNYSSELNVNALELDDSALYLCASSLSWGRNEQYFGPGTRLTVT.